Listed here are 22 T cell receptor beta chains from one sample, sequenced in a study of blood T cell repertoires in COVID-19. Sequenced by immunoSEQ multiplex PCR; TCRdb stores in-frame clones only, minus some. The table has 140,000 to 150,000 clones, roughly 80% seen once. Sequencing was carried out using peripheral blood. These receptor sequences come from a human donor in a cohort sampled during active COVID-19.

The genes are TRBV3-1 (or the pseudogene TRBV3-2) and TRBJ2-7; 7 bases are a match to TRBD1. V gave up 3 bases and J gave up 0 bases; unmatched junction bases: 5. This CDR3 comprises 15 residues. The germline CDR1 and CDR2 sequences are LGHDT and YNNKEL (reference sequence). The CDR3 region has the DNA TGTGCCAGCAGCCAGCCCCGGGACAGCTCCTACGAGCAGTACTTC. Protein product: CASSQPRDSSYEQYF.

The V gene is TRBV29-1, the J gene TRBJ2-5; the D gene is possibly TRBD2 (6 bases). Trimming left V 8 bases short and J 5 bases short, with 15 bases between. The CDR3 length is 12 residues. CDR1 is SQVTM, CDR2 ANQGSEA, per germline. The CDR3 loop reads CSTGEVEETQYF. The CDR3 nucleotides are TGCAGCACCGGGGAGGTAGAGGAGACCCAGTACTTC.

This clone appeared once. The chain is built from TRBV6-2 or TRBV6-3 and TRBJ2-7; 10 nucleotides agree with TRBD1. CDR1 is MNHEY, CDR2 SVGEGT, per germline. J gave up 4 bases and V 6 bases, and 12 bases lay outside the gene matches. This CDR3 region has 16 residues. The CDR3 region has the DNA TGTGCCAGCAGCCCCGACAGGGGGCATCTCGGATACGAGCAGTACTTC. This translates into CASSPDRGHLGYEQYF.

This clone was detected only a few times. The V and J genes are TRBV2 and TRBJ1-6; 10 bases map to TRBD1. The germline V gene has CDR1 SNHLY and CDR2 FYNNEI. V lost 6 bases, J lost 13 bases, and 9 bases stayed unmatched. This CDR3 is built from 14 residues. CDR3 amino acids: CASRRDRGPGPLHF. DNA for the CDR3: TGTGCCAGCAGGAGGGACAGGGGCCCGGGGCCCCTCCACTTT.

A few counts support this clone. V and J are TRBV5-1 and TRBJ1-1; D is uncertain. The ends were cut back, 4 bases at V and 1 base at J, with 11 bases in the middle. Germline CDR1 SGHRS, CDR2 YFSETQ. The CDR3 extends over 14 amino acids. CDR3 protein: CASSLTQTNTEAFF. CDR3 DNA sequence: TGCGCCAGCAGCCTCACACAGACGAACACTGAAGCTTTCTTT.

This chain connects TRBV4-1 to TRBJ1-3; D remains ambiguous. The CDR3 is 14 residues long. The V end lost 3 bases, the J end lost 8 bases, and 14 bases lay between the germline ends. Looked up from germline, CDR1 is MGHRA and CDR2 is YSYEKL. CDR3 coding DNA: TGCGCCAGCAGCCAGGTGGAGGCCGGTGACACCATATATTTT. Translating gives CASSQVEAGDTIYF.

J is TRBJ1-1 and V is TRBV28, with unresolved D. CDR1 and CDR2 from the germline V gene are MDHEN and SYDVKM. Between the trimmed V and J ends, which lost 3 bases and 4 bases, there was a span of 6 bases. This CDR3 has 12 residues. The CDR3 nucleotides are TGTGCCAGCAGTTTGTATAGCACTGAAGCTTTCTTT. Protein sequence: CASSLYSTEAFF.

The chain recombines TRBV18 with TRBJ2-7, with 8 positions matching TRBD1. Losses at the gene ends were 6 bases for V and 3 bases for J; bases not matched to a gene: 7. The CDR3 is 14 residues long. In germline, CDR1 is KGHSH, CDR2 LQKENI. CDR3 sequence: CASSYGQGGYEQYF. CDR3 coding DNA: TGTGCCAGCTCTTACGGACAGGGAGGCTACGAGCAGTACTTC.

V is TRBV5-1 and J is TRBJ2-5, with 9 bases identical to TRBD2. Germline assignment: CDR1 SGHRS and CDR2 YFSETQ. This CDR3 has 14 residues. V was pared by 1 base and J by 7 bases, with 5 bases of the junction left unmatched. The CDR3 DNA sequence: TGCGCCAGCAGCTTGCCTAGCGGGGCGGCGACCCAGTACTTC. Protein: CASSLPSGAATQYF.

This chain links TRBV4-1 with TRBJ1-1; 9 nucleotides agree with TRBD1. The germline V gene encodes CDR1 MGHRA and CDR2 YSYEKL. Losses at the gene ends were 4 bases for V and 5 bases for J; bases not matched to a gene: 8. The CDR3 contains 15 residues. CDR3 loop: CASSLGGQGQTEAFF. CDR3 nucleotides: TGCGCCAGCAGCCTTGGGGGACAGGGACAGACTGAAGCTTTCTTT.

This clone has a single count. The CDR3 DNA reads TGTGCCAGCAGCCATACAGTCACCGGGGAGCTGTTTTTT. Its protein product is CASSHTVTGELFF. This chain uses TRBV11-3 with TRBJ2-2; D ambiguous. The CDR3 has 13 amino acids. Germline CDR1 reads SGHNT; CDR2 reads YENEEA. The V gene lost 5 bases and the J gene lost 4 bases, with 8 bases spanning the gap.

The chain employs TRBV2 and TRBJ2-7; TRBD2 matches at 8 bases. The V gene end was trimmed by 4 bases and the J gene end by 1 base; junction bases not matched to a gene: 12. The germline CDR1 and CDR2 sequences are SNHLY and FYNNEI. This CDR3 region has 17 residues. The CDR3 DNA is TGTGCCAGCAGTGTAACCCCGTGGGTAGCGGGGTCCTACGAGCAGTACTTC. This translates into CASSVTPWVAGSYEQYF.

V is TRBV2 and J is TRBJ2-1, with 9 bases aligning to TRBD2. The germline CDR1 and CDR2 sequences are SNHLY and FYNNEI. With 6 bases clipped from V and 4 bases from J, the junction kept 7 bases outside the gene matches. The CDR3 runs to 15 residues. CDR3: CASRRETSGYNEQFF. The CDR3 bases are TGTGCCAGCAGGAGGGAGACTAGCGGTTACAATGAGCAGTTCTTC.

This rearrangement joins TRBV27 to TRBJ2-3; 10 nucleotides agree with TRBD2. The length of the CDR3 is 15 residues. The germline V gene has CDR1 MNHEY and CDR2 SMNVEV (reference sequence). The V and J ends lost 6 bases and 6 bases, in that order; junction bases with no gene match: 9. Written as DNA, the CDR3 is TGTGCCAGCAGCCGGCGAGCGGGGGGGCCGGATACGCAGTATTTT. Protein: CASSRRAGGPDTQYF.

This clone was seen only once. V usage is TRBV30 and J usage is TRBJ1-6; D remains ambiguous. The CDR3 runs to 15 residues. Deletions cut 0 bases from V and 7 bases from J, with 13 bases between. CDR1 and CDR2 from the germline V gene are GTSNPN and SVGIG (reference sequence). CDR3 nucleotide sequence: TGTGCCTGGAGTGTACTTTCGGGGATCAATTCACCCCTCCACTTT. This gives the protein CAWSVLSGINSPLHF. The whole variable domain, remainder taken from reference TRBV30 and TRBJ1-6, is SQTIHQWPATLVQPVGSPLSLECTVEGTSNPNLYWYRQAAGRGLQLLFYSVGIGQISSEVPQNLSASRPQDRQFILSSKKLLLSDSGFYLCAWSVLSGINSPLHFGNGTRLTVT.

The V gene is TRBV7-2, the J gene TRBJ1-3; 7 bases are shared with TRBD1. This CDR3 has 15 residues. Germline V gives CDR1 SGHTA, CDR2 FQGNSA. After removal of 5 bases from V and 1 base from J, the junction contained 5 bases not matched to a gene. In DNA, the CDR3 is TGTGCCAGCAGCCCGGGACAGTCGTCTGGAAACACCATATATTTT. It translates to CASSPGQSSGNTIYF.

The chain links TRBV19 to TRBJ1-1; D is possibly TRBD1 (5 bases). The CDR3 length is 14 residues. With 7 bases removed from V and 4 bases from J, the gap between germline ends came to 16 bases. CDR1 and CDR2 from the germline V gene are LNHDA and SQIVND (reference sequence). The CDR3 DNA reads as TGTGCCAGTAAACGGGGGGGTGAGGGCACTGAAGCTTTCTTT. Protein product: CASKRGGEGTEAFF.

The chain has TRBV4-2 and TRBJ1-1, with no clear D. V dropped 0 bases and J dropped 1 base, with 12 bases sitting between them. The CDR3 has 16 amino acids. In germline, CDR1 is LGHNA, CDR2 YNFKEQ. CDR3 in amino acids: CASSQENGRPNTEAFF. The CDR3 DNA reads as TGTGCCAGCAGCCAAGAAAATGGGAGGCCGAACACTGAAGCTTTCTTT.

The CDR3 reads CASIKGQGAYNEQFF. CDR3 DNA sequence: TGCGCCAGCATCAAGGGACAGGGGGCTTACAATGAGCAGTTCTTC. This sequence joins TRBV5-1 and TRBJ2-1, with 12 bases matching TRBD1. Germline CDR1 is SGHRS and CDR2 is YFSETQ. The CDR3 consists of 15 residues. The V gene end was trimmed by 6 bases and the J gene end by 4 bases; junction bases not matched to a gene: 5.

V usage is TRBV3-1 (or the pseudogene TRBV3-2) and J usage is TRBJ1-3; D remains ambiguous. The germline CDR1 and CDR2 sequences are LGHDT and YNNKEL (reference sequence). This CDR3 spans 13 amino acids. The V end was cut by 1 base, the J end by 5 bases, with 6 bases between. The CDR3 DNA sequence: TGTGCCAGCAGCCAAGGAGATCGAAACACCATATATTTT. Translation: CASSQGDRNTIYF.

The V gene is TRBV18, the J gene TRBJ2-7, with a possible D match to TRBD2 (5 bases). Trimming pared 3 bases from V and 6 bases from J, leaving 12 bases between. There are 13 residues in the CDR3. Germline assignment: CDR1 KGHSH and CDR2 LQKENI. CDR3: CASSPDAAGEQYF. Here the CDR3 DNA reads TGTGCCAGCTCACCGGACGCCGCGGGCGAGCAGTACTTC.

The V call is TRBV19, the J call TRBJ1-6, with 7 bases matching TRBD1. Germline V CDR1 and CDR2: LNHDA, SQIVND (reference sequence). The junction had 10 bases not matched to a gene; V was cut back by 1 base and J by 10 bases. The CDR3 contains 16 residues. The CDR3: CASSIGGGQGGSPLHF. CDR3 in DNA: TGTGCCAGTAGTATAGGTGGAGGCCAGGGGGGATCACCCCTCCACTTT.